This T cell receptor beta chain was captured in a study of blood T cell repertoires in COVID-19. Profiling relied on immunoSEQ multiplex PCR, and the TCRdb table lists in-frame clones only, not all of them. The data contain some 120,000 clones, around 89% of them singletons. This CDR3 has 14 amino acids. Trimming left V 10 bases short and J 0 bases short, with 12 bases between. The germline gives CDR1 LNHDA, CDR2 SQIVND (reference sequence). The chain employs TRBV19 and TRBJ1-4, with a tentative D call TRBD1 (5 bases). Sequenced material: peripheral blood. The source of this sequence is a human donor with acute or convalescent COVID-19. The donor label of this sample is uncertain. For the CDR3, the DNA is TGTGCCACCCGGGGGGTTACAACTAATGAAAAACTGTTTTTT. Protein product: CATRGVTTNEKLFF. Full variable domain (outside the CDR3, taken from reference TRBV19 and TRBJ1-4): DGGITQSPKYLFRKEGQNVTLSCEQNLNHDAMYWYRQDPGQGLRLIYYSQIVNDFQKGDIAEGYSVSREKKESFPLTVTSAQKNPTAFYLCATRGVTTNEKLFFGSGTQLSVL.